This T cell receptor beta chain emerged from a study of monozygotic twins with inflammatory bowel disease. Study-level results: The study found lower TCRbeta diversity (inverse Simpson) in IBD patients than in healthy co-twins.

UMIs containing a 6-nucleotide sample barcode were added via template switching. Reprocessing the 5' RACE reads, TCRdb reports a single entry for every CDR3 protein and omits DNA. The data include a few hundred thousand distinct CDR3 sequences; the top ten clones carry approximately 5.9%. Germline CDR1 and CDR2: SEHNR and FQNEAQ (reference sequence). There are 13 residues in the CDR3. On this clonotype: Its specificity is unknown.

The TCR was taken from a human donor with ulcerative colitis or Crohn's disease, or a healthy co-twin of an affected twin (not recorded which). Material for sequencing was blood. The gene calls are TRBV7-9 and TRBJ2-7; with no DNA, the TCRdb D assignment of TRBD1 cannot be verified. This chain's CDR3 is CASSTRTGNEQYF.